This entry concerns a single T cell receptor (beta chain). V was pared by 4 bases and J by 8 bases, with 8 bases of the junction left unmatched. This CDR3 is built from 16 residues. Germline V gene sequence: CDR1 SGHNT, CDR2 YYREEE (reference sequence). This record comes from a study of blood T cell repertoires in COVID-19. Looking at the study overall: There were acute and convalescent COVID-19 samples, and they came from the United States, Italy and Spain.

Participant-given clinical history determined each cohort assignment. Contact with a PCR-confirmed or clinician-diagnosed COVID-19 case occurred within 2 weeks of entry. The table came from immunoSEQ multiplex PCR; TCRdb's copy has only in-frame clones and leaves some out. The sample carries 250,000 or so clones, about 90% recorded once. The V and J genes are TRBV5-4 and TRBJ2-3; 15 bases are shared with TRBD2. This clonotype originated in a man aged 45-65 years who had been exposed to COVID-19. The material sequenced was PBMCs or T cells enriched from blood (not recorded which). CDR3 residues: CASSAGTSGGSGTQYF. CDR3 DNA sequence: TGTGCCAGCAGCGCGGGGACTAGCGGGGGGAGCGGTACGCAGTATTTT.